This T cell receptor beta chain was captured by sequencing in a study of cytomegalovirus exposure and HLA in healthy donors. About the study: The roughly 670 first-cohort repertoires shared a platform with the approximately 130 validation repertoires, as reported in a later analysis.

In the case of this clone: The antigen is unknown.

Overall study findings and caveats: In a later analysis, first-cohort TCR clusters were found to tend to co-occur in the 95 to 150 validation repertoires. Three CMV-associated chains were confirmed in vitro to be specific for CMV antigens. For most TCR sequences rarity was the rule, although some public TCRs occurred in many donors.

TCRdb keeps only in-frame clones here, not all; method: immunoSEQ multiplex PCR. The sample has 150,000 to 200,000 clones, roughly 83% seen once. This clonotype was obtained from a young woman in good health and CMV-seronegative. Input material: PBMCs.

Written as DNA, the CDR3 is TGTGCCTGGGATACGCAGGGGGCCACTGAAGCTTTCTTT. This translates into CAWDTQGATEAFF. The chain is built from TRBV30 and TRBJ1-1, with TRBD1 identical over 8 bases. Germline loops: CDR1 GTSNPN, CDR2 SVGIG (reference sequence). With V trimmed by 5 bases and J by 4 bases, 6 bases remained unmatched. The CDR3 contains 13 residues.